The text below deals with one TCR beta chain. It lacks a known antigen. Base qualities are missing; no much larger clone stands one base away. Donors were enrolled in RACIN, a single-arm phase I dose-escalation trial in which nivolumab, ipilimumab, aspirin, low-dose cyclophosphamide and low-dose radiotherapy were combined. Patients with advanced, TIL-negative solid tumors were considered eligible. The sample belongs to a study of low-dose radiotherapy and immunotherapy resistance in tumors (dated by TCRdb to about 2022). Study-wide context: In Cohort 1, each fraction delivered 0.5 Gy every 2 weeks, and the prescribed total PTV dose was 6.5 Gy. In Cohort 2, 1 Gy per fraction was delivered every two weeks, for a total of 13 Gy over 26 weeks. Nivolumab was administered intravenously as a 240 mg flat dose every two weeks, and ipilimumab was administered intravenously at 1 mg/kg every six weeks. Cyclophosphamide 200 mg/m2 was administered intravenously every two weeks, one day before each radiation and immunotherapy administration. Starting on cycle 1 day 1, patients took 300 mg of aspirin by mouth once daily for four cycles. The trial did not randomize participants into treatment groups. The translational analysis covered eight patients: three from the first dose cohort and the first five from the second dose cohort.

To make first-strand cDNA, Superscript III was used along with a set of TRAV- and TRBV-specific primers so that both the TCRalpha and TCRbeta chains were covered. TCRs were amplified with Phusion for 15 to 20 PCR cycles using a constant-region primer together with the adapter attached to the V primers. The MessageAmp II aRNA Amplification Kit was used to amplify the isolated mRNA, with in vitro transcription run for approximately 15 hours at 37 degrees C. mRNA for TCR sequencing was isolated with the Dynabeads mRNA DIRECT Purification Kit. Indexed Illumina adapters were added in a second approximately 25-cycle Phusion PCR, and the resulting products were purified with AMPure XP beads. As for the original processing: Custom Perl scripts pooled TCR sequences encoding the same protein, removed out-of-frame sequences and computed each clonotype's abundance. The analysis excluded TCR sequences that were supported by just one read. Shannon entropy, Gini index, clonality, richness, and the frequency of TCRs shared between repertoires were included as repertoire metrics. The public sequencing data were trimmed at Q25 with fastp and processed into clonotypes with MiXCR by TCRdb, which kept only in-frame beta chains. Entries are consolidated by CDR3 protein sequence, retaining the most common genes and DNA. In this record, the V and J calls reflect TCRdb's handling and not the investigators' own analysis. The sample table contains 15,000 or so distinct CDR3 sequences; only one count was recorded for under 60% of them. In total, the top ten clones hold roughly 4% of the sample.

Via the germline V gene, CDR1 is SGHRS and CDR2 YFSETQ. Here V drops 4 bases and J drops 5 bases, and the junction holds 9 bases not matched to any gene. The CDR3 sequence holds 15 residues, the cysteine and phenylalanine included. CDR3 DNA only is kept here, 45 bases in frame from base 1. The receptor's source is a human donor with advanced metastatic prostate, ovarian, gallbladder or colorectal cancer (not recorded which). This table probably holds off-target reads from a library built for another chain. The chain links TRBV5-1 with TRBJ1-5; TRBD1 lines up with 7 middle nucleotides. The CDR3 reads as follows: CASSQFGDSDQPQHF. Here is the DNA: TGCGCCAGCAGCCAATTTGGGGACAGCGATCAGCCCCAGCATTTT.